The entry below describes one T cell receptor (beta chain). Its antigen is currently unknown. The V gene end was trimmed by 1 base and the J gene end by 5 bases; junction bases not matched to a gene: 5. This CDR3 region has 15 residues. Germline V gives CDR1 MDHEN, CDR2 SYDVKM. The entry originates in a study of shared clonotypes between healthy human individuals. Only in-frame clones appear in the TCRdb table, and some are missing; sequencing was by immunoSEQ multiplex PCR. The profile shows around 1,900,000 clones, over 85% of them singletons. CD45RO-negative, CCR7-selected cells formed the naive CD8 fraction, which excluded terminally differentiated effector memory CD45RA+ cells. Study-wide points: It was only blood that was sampled, and tissue repertoires likely differ.

The V call is TRBV28, the J call TRBJ2-7, with TRBD1 matching over 10 bases. This clonotype was sampled from a man aged 18 to 30 in good health. Some clones in this sample may be carry-over from other donors' samples. The sequencing sample was made of naive CD8+ T cells from PBMCs. The CDR3 loop reads CASSLYRDRGDEQYF. CDR3 DNA: TGTGCCAGCAGTTTATACCGGGACAGGGGAGACGAGCAGTACTTC.